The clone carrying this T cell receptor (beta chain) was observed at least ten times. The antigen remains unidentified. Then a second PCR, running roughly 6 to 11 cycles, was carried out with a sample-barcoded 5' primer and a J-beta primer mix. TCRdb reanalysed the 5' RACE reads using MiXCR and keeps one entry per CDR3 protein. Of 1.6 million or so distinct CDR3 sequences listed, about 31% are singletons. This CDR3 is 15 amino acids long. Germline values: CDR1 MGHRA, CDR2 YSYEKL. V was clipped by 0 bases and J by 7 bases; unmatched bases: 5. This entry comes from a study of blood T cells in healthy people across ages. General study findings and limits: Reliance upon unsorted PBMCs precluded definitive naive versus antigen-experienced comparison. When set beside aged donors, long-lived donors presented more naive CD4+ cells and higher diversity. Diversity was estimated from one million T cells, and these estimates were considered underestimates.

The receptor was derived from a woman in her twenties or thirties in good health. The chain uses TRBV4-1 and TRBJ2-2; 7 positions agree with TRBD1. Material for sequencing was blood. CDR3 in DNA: TGCGCCAGCAGCCAAGATCAGGGGGTTTTCGGGGAGCTGTTTTTT. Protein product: CASSQDQGVFGELFF.